This T cell receptor (beta chain) was sequenced during a study of CD8+ T cells in alopecia areata. CDR3 length: 16 residues. Unmatched junction bases numbered 9, after V lost 0 bases and J lost 5 bases. Germline CDR1 reads SGHAT; CDR2 reads FQNNGV. Notes on this clone: Its antigen is as yet unknown.

Investigators isolated RNA and reverse transcribed it into cDNA to act as the sequencing template. TCRdb's table, derived via immunoSEQ multiplex PCR, lists solely in-frame clones and lacks some. The data show about 150,000 clones, 40% to 60% seen once. Whole-study results and caveats: Lesional scalp, notably in alopecia totalis/universalis, had clonality above that of normal scalp.

The sample in question was CD8+ T cells sorted from blood, obtained at week 0. This chain links TRBV11-2 with TRBJ2-7, with 8 bases matching TRBD2. This TCR derives from a human donor with alopecia areata. CDR3 DNA: TGTGCCAGCAGCTTAGAGGGGCGGGGGGCCCAGGACGAGCAGTACTTC. Its protein is CASSLEGRGAQDEQYF. Using reference TRBV11-2 and TRBJ2-7 for the parts outside the CDR3, the full variable domain is EAGVAQSPRYKIIEKRQSVAFWCNPISGHATLYWYQQILGQGPKLLIQFQNNGVVDDSQLPKDRFSAERLKGVDSTLKIQPAKLEDSAVYLCASSLEGRGAQDEQYFGPGTRLTVT.